The sequence of this T cell receptor (beta chain) was determined in a study of blood T cells in healthy people across ages. This CDR3 is 15 amino acids long. Per the germline V gene, CDR1 is SGHKS and CDR2 is YYEKEE (reference sequence). Study-wide points: Investigators viewed diversity estimates from one million T cells as underestimates, the study reported.

Through a sample-barcoded 5' primer and a J-beta primer mix, a second PCR was run for 7 to 11 cycles. TCRdb reprocessed the 5' RACE reads with MiXCR, giving one entry per CDR3 protein. The sample includes 630,000 or so distinct CDR3 sequences, 32% of them seen just once. Details on this clonotype: Its antigen is not identified. The junction and the germline gene differ at one end; a read error may be behind it.

Total RNA extraction produced at least 5.5 micrograms (per sample) for the study. The receptor was derived from a woman older than 75 in good health. J is TRBJ1-1 and V is TRBV5-5; D not certain. The specimen was blood. CDR3 in DNA: TGTGCCAGCGGCTTGTTGAGGGCGGGGAACACTGAAGCTTTCTTT. Translated: CASGLLRAGNTEAFF.